These T cell receptor beta chains were read from a single sample in a study of blood T cell repertoires in COVID-19. Sequencing was performed with immunoSEQ multiplex PCR; in TCRdb, only in-frame clones are kept and a portion is missing. Of 150,000 to 200,000 clones listed, approximately 79% are singletons. The sequenced material came from peripheral blood. All receptors derive from a woman in her 40s with COVID-19, enrolled during active disease. Both conserved end residues are part of each CDR3. Each record gives: clone size, V gene, J gene, D gene, CDR3 length, CDR3 protein, CDR3 DNA. The D gene is left open where the match is weak. A clone size is listed for some rows: how often the clone was seen (once, few, many), or a class if it is expanded.

>-|TRBV6-5|TRBJ1-2|TRBD1|14
CASSYTGQGADYTF
TGTGCCAGCAGTTACACGGGACAGGGGGCAGACTACACCTTC
>-|TRBV18|TRBJ2-7|-|13
CASSPQPSYEQYF
TGTGCCAGCTCACCTCAGCCTAGCTACGAGCAGTACTTC
>-|TRBV20-1|TRBJ2-3|-|15
CSASSRGESTDTQYF
TGCAGTGCTAGTTCGCGGGGAGAGAGCACAGATACGCAGTATTTT
>-|TRBV28|TRBJ2-1|TRBD2|15
CASSFGGSSRNEQFF
TGTGCCAGCAGTTTCGGCGGGAGCTCCCGGAATGAGCAGTTCTTC
>once|TRBV5-1|TRBJ2-1|TRBD2|16
CASTLRPGLQNNEQFF
TGCGCCAGCACCCTCAGACCGGGACTACAAAACAATGAGCAGTTCTTC
>-|TRBV24-1|TRBJ1-4|TRBD1|13
CATTQGVNEKLFF
TGTGCCACTACACAGGGGGTCAATGAAAAACTGTTTTTT
>-|TRBV10-2|TRBJ1-4|-|13
CATGTRRNEKLFF
TGCGCCACAGGCACGAGACGAAATGAAAAACTGTTTTTT
>-|TRBV3-1/TRBV3-2|TRBJ1-2|-|14
CASSQDLEGYGYTF
TGTGCCAGCAGCCAAGATCTGGAGGGCTATGGCTACACCTTC
>-|TRBV3-1/TRBV3-2|TRBJ2-7|-|11
CASSRAYEQYF
TGTGCCAGCAGCCGAGCCTACGAGCAGTACTTC
>-|TRBV27|TRBJ2-7|TRBD1|18
CASSSLDRVKVDFYEQYF
TGTGCCAGCAGTTCCCTTGACAGGGTGAAAGTAGACTTCTACGAGCAGTACTTC
>-|TRBV18|TRBJ2-1|TRBD1|17
CASSPYMTGSSYNEQFF
TGTGCCAGCTCACCCTACATGACAGGGAGCTCCTACAATGAGCAGTTCTTC
>-|TRBV3-1/TRBV3-2|TRBJ2-3|-|13
CASSQARTDTQYF
TGTGCCAGCAGCCAAGCCAGGACAGATACGCAGTATTTT
>-|TRBV7-3|TRBJ2-7|-|18
CASSLTPLGGLGVNEQYF
TGTGCCAGCAGCTTAACGCCTCTTGGCGGGCTAGGAGTTAACGAGCAGTACTTC
>few|TRBV7-9|TRBJ1-6|TRBD1|17
CASSLVSSGTGYSPLHF
TGTGCCAGCAGCTTAGTATCGTCCGGGACAGGGTATTCACCCCTCCACTTT
>once|TRBV5-1|TRBJ2-7|TRBD2|15
CASSPGLAGLYEQYF
TGCGCCAGCAGCCCGGGACTAGCGGGCCTCTACGAGCAGTACTTC
>-|TRBV18|TRBJ2-1|TRBD2|16
CASSPSSGSSYNEQFF
TGTGCCAGCTCACCTTCTAGCGGGAGCTCCTACAATGAGCAGTTCTTC
>once|TRBV16|TRBJ2-7|-|15
CASSHTRSGSYEQYF
TGTGCCAGCAGCCATACTAGATCGGGCTCCTACGAGCAGTACTTC
>-|TRBV7-9|TRBJ2-1|-|14
CASSFASPHNEQFF
TGTGCCAGCAGCTTTGCTAGCCCCCACAATGAGCAGTTCTTC
>-|TRBV29-1|TRBJ2-1|-|13
CSVFVRGYNEQFF
TGCAGCGTGTTTGTTCGGGGATACAATGAGCAGTTCTTC
>-|TRBV6-1|TRBJ2-3|TRBD1|15
CASSEMDRGADTQYF
TGTGCCAGCAGTGAAATGGACAGGGGGGCCGATACGCAGTATTTT
>-|TRBV7-9|TRBJ1-1|-|15
CASRSPGTRNTEAFF
TGTGCCAGCAGGAGTCCCGGGACTCGAAACACTGAAGCTTTCTTT
>-|TRBV18|TRBJ2-7|-|12
CASSETGYEQYF
TGTGCCAGCTCAGAAACAGGGTACGAGCAGTACTTC
>-|TRBV23-1|TRBJ1-1|TRBD1|15
CASMPSAKGATEAFF
TGCGCCAGCATGCCTAGCGCGAAGGGGGCCACTGAAGCTTTCTTT
>-|TRBV7-6|TRBJ2-7|-|12
CASAKEGGEQYF
TGTGCCAGCGCGAAGGAGGGAGGAGAGCAGTACTTC
>-|TRBV5-1|TRBJ1-6|TRBD1|17
CASRSQPGTVINSPLHF
TGCGCCAGCAGGAGCCAACCCGGGACAGTTATTAATTCACCCCTCCACTTT
>-|TRBV6-5|TRBJ2-7|TRBD2|15
CASILTSGLSYEQYF
TGTGCCAGCATCCTGACTAGCGGGCTCTCCTACGAGCAGTACTTC
>-|TRBV2|TRBJ2-3|TRBD2|16
CASRTLAGGSTDTQYF
TGTGCCAGCAGGACCTTAGCGGGGGGGAGCACAGATACGCAGTATTTT
>-|TRBV11-3|TRBJ1-1|-|13
CASSLQENTEAFF
TGTGCCAGCAGCTTACAGGAGAACACTGAAGCTTTCTTT
>-|TRBV30|TRBJ1-1|-|13
CAWNERLDTEAFF
TGTGCCTGGAACGAGAGATTGGACACTGAAGCTTTCTTT
>-|TRBV3-1/TRBV3-2|TRBJ1-2|TRBD1|15
CASSQDWTGNYGYTF
TGTGCCAGCAGCCAAGATTGGACAGGGAACTATGGCTACACCTTC
>-|TRBV6-5|TRBJ2-2|TRBD2|16
CASSYVAGVSTGELFF
TGTGCCAGCAGTTATGTAGCGGGAGTGAGCACCGGGGAGCTGTTTTTT
>-|TRBV27|TRBJ2-7|TRBD1|14
CASSSTGFTYEQYF
TGTGCCAGCAGTTCGACAGGGTTTACCTACGAGCAGTACTTC
>-|TRBV4-2|TRBJ2-3|TRBD1|14
CASSTGQEADTQYF
TGTGCCAGCAGCACCGGACAGGAAGCAGATACGCAGTATTTT
>once|TRBV15|TRBJ2-6|-|14
CATSLLSGANVLTF
TGTGCCACCAGTCTCCTCTCTGGGGCCAACGTCCTGACTTTC
>-|TRBV29-1|TRBJ1-2|-|13
CSVEFGVGRGYTF
TGCAGCGTTGAATTCGGGGTCGGGAGAGGCTACACCTTC
>-|TRBV6-5|TRBJ1-4|-|15
CASSPGTERNEKLFF
TGTGCCAGCAGCCCCGGGACTGAGCGTAATGAAAAACTGTTTTTT
>-|TRBV7-3|TRBJ2-5|TRBD2|13
CASSRSSGGTQYF
TGTGCCAGCAGCAGATCTAGCGGGGGGACCCAGTACTTC
>few|TRBV7-9|TRBJ2-2|-|16
CASSPGVLTGPGELFF
TGTGCCAGCAGCCCAGGGGTCTTAACAGGGCCCGGGGAGCTGTTTTTT
>-|TRBV28|TRBJ2-5|-|15
CASSLLTGTAETQYF
TGTGCCAGCAGTTTATTGACGGGGACTGCAGAGACCCAGTACTTC
>-|TRBV18|TRBJ2-2|-|15
CASSPGTRYTGELFF
TGTGCCAGCTCACCCGGGACAAGGTACACCGGGGAGCTGTTTTTT
>few|TRBV4-1|TRBJ1-3|-|14
CASSQDHRSTKLYF
TGCGCCAGCAGCCAAGACCACCGTAGTACGAAGCTATATTTT
>once|TRBV9|TRBJ1-1|TRBD1|19
CASSENSGQVTRGNTEAFF
TGTGCCAGCAGCGAGAATTCCGGACAGGTTACTCGGGGGAACACTGAAGCTTTCTTT
>-|TRBV7-2|TRBJ2-3|TRBD2|15
CASSLTSGGAGTQYF
TGTGCCAGCAGCCTGACTAGCGGGGGGGCGGGTACGCAGTATTTT
>-|TRBV19|TRBJ1-5|-|15
CASIMDRYSNQPQHF
TGTGCCAGTATCATGGACAGATATAGCAATCAGCCCCAGCATTTT
>-|TRBV29-1|TRBJ2-7|TRBD1|16
CSVDTLGQGLRNEQYF
TGCAGCGTTGATACTTTGGGACAGGGGCTCCGTAACGAGCAGTACTTC